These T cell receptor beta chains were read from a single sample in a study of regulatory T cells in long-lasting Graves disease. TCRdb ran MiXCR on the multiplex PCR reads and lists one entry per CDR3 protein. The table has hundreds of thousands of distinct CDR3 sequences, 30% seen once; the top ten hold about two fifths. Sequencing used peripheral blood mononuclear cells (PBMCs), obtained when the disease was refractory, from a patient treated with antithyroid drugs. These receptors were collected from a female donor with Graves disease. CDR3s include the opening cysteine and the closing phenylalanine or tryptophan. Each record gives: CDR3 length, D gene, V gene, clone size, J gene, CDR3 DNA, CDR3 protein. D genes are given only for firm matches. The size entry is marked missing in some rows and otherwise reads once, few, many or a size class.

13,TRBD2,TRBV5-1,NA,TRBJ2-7,TGCGCCAGCAAACTAGCGGGAGGAGACGAGCAGTACTTC,CASKLAGGDEQYF
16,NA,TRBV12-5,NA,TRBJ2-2,TGTGCTAGTGGTTTGGTTAAAGGCGCAAACACCGGGGAGCTGTTTTTT,CASGLVKGANTGELFF
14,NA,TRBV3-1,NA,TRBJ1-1,TGTGCCAGCAGCCAATGGGGGGCTGTGATGGATGCTTTCTTT,CASSQWGAVMDAFF
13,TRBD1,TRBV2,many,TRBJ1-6,TGTGCCAGCAGGACAGGGAAAGGGTCACCCCTCCACTTT,CASRTGKGSPLHF
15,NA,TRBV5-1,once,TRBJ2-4,TGCGCCAGCAGCTTGGATGGGGTGTGGAAAAACATTCAGTACTTC,CASSLDGVWKNIQYF
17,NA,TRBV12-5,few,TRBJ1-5,TGTGCTAGTGGTTTGGGGTCTGGCTCCCTTAGCAATCAGCCCCAGCATTTT,CASGLGSGSLSNQPQHF
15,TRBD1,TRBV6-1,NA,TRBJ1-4,TGTGCCAGCAGTGAACAGGGGGCCTCTAATGAAAAACTGTTTTTT,CASSEQGASNEKLFF
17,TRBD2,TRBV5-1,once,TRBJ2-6,TGCGCCAGCAGCTTGTGGGAGGGAGTCCCTGGGGCCAACGTCCTGACTTTC,CASSLWEGVPGANVLTF
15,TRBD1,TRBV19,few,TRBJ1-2,TGTGCCAGTAGTTCTCAGACAGGGGAATTGTATGGCTACACCTTC,CASSSQTGELYGYTF
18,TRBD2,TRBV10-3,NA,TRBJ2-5,TGTGCCATCAGTGAGCCCACACCCTTACTAGCGGGCCAAGAGACCCAGTACTTC,CAISEPTPLLAGQETQYF
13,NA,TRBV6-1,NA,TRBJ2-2,TGTGCCCTGGGGCGGGCCGGAACCGGGGAGCTGTTTTTT,CALGRAGTGELFF
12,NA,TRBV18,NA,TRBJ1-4,TGTGCCAGCTCCCAGGGAGATGAAAAACTGTTTTTT,CASSQGDEKLFF
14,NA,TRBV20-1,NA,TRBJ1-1,TGCAGTGCTAGAAGAGGCGCTGGGAACACTGAAGCTTTCTTT,CSARRGAGNTEAFF
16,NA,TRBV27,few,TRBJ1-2,TGTGCCAGCAGTCCCACCGGGACACGTACGAACTATGGCTACACCTTC,CASSPTGTRTNYGYTF
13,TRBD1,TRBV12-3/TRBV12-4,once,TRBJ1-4,TGTGCCAGCACCGACAGGGAAGGTGAAAAACTGTTTTTT,CASTDREGEKLFF
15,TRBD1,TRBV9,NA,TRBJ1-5,TGTGCCAGCAGCGTAGATGGGACAGGACGACAGCCCCAGCATTTT,CASSVDGTGRQPQHF
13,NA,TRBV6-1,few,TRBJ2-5,TGTGCCAGCACCTCCCGACGGTTGGAGACCCAGTACTTC,CASTSRRLETQYF
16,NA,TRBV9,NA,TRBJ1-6,TGTGCCAGCAGCACCGAGGCCGGGACCTTCAATTCACCCCTCCACTTT,CASSTEAGTFNSPLHF
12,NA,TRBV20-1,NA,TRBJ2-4,TGCAGTGCCATGGGGGGTTTGGACATTCAGTACTTC,CSAMGGLDIQYF
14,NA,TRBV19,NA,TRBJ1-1,TGTGCCAGTAGGGACGGATTTATGAACACTGAAGCTTTCTTT,CASRDGFMNTEAFF
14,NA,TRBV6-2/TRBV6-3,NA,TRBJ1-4,TGTGCCAGCACCGTGGATCGAGCTAATGAAAAACTGTTTTTT,CASTVDRANEKLFF
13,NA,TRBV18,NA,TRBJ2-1,TGTGCCAGCTCACCACCTGGTGACAATGAGCAGTTCTTC,CASSPPGDNEQFF
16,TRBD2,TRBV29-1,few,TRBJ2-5,TGCAGCGTTGCAATAGGAGGAGGGAGGGCCCAAGAGACCCAGTACTTC,CSVAIGGGRAQETQYF
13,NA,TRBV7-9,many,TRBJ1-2,TGTGCCAGCAGCTTAGACCGGCTTCGCGGCTACACCTTC,CASSLDRLRGYTF
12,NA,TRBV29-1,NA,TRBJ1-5,TGCAGCGCAGGGACACAGAATCAGCCCCAGCATTTT,CSAGTQNQPQHF
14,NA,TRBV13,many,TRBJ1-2,TGTGCCAGCAGCTTCCCAGCCAACGGCTATGGCTACACCTTC,CASSFPANGYGYTF
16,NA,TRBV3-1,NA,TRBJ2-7,NA,CASSVGPGQGAYEQYF
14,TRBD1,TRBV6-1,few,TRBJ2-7,TGTGCCAGCAGTATGGACAGGAACTCCTACGAGCAGTACTTC,CASSMDRNSYEQYF
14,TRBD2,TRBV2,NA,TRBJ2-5,TGTGCCAGCAGGACTAGCCAGTACCAAGAGACCCAGTACTTC,CASRTSQYQETQYF
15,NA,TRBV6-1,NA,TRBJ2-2,TGTGCCAGCAGTGAATGGGCAACGAACACCGGGGAGCTGTTTTTT,CASSEWATNTGELFF
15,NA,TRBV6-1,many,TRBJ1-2,TGTGCCAGCAGCTCCGGGGAACAGGGACACTATGGCTACACCTTC,CASSSGEQGHYGYTF
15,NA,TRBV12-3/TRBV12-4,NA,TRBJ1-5,TGTGCCAGCAGTTTGTGGTCCCGGGGGAATCAGCCCCAGCATTTT,CASSLWSRGNQPQHF
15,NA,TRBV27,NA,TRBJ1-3,TGTGCCAGCAGCCAGGACAGCATCTCTGGAAACACCATATATTTT,CASSQDSISGNTIYF
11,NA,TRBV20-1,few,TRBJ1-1,TGCAGTCCGACAGAGAACACTGAAGCTTTCTTT,CSPTENTEAFF
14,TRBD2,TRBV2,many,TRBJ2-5,TGTGCCAGAGGCTCGGGCGGGAGGGCCGAGACCCAGTACTTC,CARGSGGRAETQYF
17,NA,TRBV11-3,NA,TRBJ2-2,TGTGCCAGCATTCTGGTAGCCATGACCGGTCCTACCGGGGAGCTGTTTTTT,CASILVAMTGPTGELFF
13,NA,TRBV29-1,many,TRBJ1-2,TGCAGCGTGGCCCCGAGGGTTAGCTATGGCTACACCTTC,CSVAPRVSYGYTF
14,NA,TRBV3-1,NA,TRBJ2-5,TGTGCCAGCAGCCAGGGAGTGGGGAGTGAGACCCAGTACTTC,CASSQGVGSETQYF
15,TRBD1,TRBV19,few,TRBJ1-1,TGTGCCAGTAGGGACCGGGACAGGGAGAACACTGAAGCTTTCTTT,CASRDRDRENTEAFF
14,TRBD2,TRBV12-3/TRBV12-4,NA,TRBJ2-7,TGTGCCAGCAGTTTAACGGGGACTAGCTCCGAGCAGTACTTC,CASSLTGTSSEQYF
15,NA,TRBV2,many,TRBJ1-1,TGTGCCAGCAGTGAAGCGCTTGGGGGAGTGGCTGAAGCTTTCTTT,CASSEALGGVAEAFF
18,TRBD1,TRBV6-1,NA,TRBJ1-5,TGTGCCAGCAGTGAACCAAGGACCGGGGGGCAGGGGGGTCGGCCCCAGCATTTT,CASSEPRTGGQGGRPQHF
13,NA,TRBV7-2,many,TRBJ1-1,TGTGCCAACACCCCTGGGCTGAACACTGAAGCTTTCTTT,CANTPGLNTEAFF
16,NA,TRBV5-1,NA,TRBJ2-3,TGCGCCAGCAGCTTGGTATCCGGGAGCGGCACAGATACGCAGTATTTT,CASSLVSGSGTDTQYF
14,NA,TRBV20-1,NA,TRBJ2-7,TGCAGTGCTAGAGATCATGGAAGAACTTACGAGCAGTACTTC,CSARDHGRTYEQYF
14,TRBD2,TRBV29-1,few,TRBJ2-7,TGCAGCGTTGATGGAGCGGCGGGAGGCTACGAGCAGTACTTC,CSVDGAAGGYEQYF
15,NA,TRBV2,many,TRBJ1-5,TGTGCCAGCACCGTAGATGGGGGAAGCAATCAGCCCCAGCATTTT,CASTVDGGSNQPQHF
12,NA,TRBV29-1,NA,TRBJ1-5,TGCAGCGTCCCGATTCTGGGTCAGCCCCAGCATTTT,CSVPILGQPQHF
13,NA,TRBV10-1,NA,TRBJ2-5,TGCGCCAGCAGCGGTACTGTGGGATCGGAGCAGTACTTC,CASSGTVGSEQYF
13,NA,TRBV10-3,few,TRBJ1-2,TGTGCCATCAGTGACAGGTCTAACTATGGCTACACCTTC,CAISDRSNYGYTF
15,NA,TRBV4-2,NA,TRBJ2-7,TGTGCCAGCAGCCAAGAAACCAACCCCACCTACGAGCAGTACTTC,CASSQETNPTYEQYF
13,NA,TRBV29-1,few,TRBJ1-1,TGCAGCGTTGTTGACAGCATGAACACTGAAGCTTTCTTT,CSVVDSMNTEAFF
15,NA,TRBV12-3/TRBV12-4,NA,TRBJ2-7,TGTGCCAGCAGTCAACAGACTTTAGCTGCTGCCGAGCAGTACTTC,CASSQQTLAAAEQYF
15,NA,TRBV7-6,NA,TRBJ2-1,TGTGCCAGCAGCTTAAAAGGTAGCGGATACAATGAGCAGTTCTTC,CASSLKGSGYNEQFF
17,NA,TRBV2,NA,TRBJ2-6,TGTGCCAGCAGTCGGGCGGGGGCTATATCTGGGGCCAACGTCCTGACTTTC,CASSRAGAISGANVLTF